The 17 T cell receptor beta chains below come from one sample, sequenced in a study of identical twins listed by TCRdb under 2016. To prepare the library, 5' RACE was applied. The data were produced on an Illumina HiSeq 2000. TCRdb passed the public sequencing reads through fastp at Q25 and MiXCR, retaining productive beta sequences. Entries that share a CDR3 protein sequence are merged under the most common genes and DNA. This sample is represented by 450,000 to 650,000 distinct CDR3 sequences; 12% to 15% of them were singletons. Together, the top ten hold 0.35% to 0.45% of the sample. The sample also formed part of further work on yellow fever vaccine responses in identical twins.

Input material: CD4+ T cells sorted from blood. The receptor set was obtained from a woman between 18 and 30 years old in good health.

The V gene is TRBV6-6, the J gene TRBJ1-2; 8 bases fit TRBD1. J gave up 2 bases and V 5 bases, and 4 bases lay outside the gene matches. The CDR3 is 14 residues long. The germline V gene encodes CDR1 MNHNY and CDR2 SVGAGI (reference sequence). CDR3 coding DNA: TGTGCCAGCAGTCCAGGGGGCAGAAACTATGGCTACACCTTC. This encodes CASSPGGRNYGYTF.

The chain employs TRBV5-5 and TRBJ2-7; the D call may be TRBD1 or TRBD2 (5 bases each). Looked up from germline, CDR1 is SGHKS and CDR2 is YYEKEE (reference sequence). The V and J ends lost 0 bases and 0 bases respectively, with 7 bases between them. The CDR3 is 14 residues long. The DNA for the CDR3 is TGTGCCAGCAGCTTGGGGGACGCCTCCTACGAGCAGTACGTC. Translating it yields CASSLGDASYEQYV.

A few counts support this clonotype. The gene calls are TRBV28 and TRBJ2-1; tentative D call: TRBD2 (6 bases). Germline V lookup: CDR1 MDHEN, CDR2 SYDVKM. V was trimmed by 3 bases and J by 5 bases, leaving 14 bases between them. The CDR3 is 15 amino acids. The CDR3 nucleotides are TGTGCCAGCAGTTTGCCCGGGAGTGGGAACAATGAGCAGTTCTTC. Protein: CASSLPGSGNNEQFF.

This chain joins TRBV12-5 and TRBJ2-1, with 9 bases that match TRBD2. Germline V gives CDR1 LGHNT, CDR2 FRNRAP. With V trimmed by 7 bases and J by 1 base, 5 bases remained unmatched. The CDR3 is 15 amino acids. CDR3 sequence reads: CASAWGLASYNEQFF. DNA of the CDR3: TGTGCTAGTGCCTGGGGACTAGCTTCCTACAATGAGCAGTTCTTC.

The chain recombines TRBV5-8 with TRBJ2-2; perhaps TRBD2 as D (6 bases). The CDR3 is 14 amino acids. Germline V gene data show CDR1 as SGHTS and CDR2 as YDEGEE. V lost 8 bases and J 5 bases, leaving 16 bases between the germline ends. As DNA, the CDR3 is TGTGCCAGGTCGGGACTCCGCGGGACCGGGGAGCTGTTTTTT. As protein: CARSGLRGTGELFF.

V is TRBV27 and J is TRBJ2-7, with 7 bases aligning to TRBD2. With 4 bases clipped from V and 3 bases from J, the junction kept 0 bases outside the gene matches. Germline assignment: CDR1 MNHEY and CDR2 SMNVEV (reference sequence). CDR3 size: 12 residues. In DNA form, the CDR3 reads TGTGCCAGCAGTTGGGGGGGCTACGAGCAGTACTTC. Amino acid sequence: CASSWGGYEQYF.

The CDR3 region is CASSIGTSGNTGELFF. CDR3 nucleotides: TGTGCCAGCAGTATAGGGACTAGCGGAAACACCGGGGAGCTGTTTTTT. The genes are TRBV28 and TRBJ2-2, with TRBD2 matching over 11 bases. The V gene's germline CDR1 is MDHEN and CDR2 SYDVKM. V shed 5 bases, J shed 2 bases, and the junction held 4 bases outside the gene matches. The CDR3 runs to 16 residues.

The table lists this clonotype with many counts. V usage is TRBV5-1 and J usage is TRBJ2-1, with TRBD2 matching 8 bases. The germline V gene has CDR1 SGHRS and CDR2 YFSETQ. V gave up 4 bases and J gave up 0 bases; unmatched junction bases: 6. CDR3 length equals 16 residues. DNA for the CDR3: TGCGCCAGCAGCCCCCGGGAGGGGGGCTCCTACAATGAGCAGTTCTTC. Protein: CASSPREGGSYNEQFF.

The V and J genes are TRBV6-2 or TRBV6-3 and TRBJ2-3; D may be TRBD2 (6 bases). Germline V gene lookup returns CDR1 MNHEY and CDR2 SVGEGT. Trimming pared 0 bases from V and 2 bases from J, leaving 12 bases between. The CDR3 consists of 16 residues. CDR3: CASSYSSRDPTDTQYF. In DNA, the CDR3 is TGTGCCAGCAGTTACTCATCGCGGGATCCCACAGATACGCAGTATTTT.

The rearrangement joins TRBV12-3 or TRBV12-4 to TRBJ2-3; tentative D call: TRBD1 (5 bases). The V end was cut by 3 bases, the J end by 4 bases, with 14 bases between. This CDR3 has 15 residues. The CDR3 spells CASSFARAGADTQYF. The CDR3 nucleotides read TGTGCCAGCAGTTTTGCCAGGGCTGGGGCAGATACGCAGTATTTT.

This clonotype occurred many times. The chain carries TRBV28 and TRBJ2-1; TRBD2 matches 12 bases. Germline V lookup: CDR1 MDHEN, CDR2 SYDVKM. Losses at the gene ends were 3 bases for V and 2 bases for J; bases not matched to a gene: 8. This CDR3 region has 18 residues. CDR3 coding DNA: TGTGCCAGCAGTTTGGTCGGACTAGCGGGACCCACCTACAATGAGCAGTTCTTC. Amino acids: CASSLVGLAGPTYNEQFF.

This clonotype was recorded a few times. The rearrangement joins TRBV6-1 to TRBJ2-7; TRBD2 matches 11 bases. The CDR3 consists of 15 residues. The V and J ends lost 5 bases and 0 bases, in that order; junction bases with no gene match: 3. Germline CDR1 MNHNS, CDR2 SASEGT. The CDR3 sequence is CASSRLAGGSYEQYF. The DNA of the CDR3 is TGTGCCAGCAGTCGCCTAGCGGGAGGCTCCTACGAGCAGTACTTC.

In nucleotides, the CDR3 is TGTGCCAGCGGCCACCCAGCGGCCGCCCTGAACACCGGGGAGCTGTTTTTT. As protein: CASGHPAAALNTGELFF. This chain connects TRBV5-6 to TRBJ2-2; weak D call: TRBD2 (5 bases). V lost 7 bases and J lost 1, with 20 bases in between. From germline, CDR1 is SGHDT and CDR2 YYEEEE. The CDR3 covers 17 residues.

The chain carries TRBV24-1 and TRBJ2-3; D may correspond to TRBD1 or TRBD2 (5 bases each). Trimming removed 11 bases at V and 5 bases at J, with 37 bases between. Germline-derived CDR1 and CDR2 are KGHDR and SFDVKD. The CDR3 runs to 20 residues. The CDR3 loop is CAIGLTPEARDALNVDTQYF. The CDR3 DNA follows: TGTGCCATCGGACTCACCCCCGAAGCGAGGGACGCTTTGAATGTAGATACGCAGTATTTT.

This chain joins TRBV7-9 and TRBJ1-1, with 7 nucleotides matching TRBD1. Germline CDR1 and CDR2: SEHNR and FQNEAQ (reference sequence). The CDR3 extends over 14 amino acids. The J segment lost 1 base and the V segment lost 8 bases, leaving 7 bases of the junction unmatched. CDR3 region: CASGQDFTNTEAFF. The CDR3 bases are TGTGCCAGCGGACAGGATTTCACGAACACTGAAGCTTTCTTT. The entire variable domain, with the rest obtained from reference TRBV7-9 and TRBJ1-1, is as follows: DTGVSQNPRHKITKRGQNVTFRCDPISEHNRLYWYRQTLGQGPEFLTYFQNEAQLEKSRLLSDRFSAERPKGSFSTLEIQRTEQGDSAMYLCASGQDFTNTEAFFGQGTRLTVV.

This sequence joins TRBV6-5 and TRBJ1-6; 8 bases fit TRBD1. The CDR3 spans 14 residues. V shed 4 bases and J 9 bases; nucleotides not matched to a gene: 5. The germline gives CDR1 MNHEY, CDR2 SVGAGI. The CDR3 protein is CASSFGQGGSPLHF. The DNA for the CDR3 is TGTGCCAGCAGTTTTGGACAGGGTGGTTCACCCCTCCACTTT.

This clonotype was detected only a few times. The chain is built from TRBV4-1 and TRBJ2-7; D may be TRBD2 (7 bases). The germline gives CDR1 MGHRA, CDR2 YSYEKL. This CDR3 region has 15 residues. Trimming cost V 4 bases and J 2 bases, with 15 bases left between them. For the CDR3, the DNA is TGCGCCAGCAGCCTTGGGGGGGCCCCCACCTACGAGCAGTACTTC. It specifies CASSLGGAPTYEQYF.